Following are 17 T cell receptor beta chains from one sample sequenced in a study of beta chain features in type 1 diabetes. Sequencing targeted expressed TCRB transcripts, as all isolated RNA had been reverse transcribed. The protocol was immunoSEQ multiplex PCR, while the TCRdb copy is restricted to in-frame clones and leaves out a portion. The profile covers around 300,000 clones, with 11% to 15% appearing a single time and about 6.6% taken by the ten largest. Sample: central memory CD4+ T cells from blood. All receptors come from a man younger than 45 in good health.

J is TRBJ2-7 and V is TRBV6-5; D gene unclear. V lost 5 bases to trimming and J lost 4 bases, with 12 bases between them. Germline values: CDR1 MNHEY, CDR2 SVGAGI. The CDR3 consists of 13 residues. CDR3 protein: CASSETPAYEQYF. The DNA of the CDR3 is TGTGCCAGCAGTGAAACCCCGGCTTACGAGCAGTACTTC.

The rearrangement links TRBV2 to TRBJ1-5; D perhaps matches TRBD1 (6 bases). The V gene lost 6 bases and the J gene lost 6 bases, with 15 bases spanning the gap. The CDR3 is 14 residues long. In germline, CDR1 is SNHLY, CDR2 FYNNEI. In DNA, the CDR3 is TGTGCCAGCAGCCCGGGACATTCTAGTCAGCCCCAGCATTTT. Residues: CASSPGHSSQPQHF.

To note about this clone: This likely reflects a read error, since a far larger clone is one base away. The DNA of the CDR3 is TGTGCCAGCAGTCCGGGACAGGGGTATGGCTACACCTTC. Protein product: CASSPGQGYGYTF. V and J are TRBV9 and TRBJ1-2; TRBD1 matches 10 bases. The V segment lost 5 bases and the J segment 5 bases; nucleotides outside the gene matches: 3. The CDR3 consists of 13 residues. CDR1 and CDR2 from the germline V gene are SGDLS and YYNGEE. The variable domain in full, with the rest retrieved from reference TRBV9 and TRBJ1-2, is DSGVTQTPKHLITATGQRVTLRCSPRSGDLSVYWYQQSLDQGLQFLIQYYNGEERAKGNILERFSAQQFPDLHSELNLSSLELGDSALYFCASSPGQGYGYTFGSGTRLTVV.

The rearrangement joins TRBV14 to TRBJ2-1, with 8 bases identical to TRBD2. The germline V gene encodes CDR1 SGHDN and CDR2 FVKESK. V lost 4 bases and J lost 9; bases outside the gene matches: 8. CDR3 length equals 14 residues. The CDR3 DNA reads TGTGCCAGCAGCCCCATAGCGGGACTTGGTGAGCAGTTCTTC. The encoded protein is CASSPIAGLGEQFF.

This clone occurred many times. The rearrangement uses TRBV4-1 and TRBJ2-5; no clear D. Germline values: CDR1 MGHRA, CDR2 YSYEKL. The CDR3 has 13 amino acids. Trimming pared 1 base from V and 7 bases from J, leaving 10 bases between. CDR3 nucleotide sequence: TGCGCCAGCAGCCAAGGGGATAGTACGACCCAGTACTTC. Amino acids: CASSQGDSTTQYF.

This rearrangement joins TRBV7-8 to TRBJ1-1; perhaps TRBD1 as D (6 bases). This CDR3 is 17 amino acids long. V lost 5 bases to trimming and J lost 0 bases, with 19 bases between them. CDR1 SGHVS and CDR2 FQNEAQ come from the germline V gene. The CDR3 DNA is TGTGCCAGCAGCCCACGCTGGGGGGCAGTTATGAACACTGAAGCTTTCTTT. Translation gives CASSPRWGAVMNTEAFF.

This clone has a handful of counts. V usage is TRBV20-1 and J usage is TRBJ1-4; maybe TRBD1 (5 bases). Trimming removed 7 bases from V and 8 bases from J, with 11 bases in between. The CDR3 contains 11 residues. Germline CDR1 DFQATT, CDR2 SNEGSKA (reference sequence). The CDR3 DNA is TGCAGTGGCGAGAGGGACGAAAAACTGTTTTTT. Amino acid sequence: CSGERDEKLFF.

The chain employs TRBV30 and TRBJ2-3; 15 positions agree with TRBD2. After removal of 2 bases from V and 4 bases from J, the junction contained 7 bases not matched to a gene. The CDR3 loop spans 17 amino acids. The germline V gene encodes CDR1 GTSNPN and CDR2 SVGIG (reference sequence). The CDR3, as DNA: TGTGCCTGGAGTCCCCGGACTAGCGGGAGGGCCGCAGATACGCAGTATTTT. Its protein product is CAWSPRTSGRAADTQYF.

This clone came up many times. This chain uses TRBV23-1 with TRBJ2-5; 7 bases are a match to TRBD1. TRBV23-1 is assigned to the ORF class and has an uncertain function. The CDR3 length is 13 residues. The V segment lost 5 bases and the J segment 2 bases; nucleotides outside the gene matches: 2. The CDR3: CASSGRGQETQYF. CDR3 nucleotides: TGCGCCAGCAGTGGCAGGGGGCAAGAGACCCAGTACTTC.

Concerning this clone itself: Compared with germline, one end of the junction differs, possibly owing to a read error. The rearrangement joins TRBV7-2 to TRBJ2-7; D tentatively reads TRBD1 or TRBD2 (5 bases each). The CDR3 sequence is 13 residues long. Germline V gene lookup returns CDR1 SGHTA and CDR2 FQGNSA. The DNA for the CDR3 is TGTGCCAGCAGTTATTTTGAGGAAGGGGAGCGGTACTTC. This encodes CASSYFEEGERYF.

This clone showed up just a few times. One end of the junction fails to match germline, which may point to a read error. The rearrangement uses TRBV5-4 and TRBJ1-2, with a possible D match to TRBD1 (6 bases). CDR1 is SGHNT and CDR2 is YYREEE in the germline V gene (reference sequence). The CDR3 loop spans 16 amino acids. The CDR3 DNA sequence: TGCGCCAGCAGCCAAGCCTACAACAGGGTAACCTATGGCTACACCTTC. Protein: CASSQAYNRVTYGYTF.

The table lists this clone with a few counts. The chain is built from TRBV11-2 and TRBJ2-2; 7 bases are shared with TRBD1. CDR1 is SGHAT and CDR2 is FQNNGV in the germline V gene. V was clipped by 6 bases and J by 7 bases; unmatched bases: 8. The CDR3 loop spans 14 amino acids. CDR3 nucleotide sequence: TGTGCCAGCAGGTCAACAGGGGAAGTCGGGGAGCTGTTTTTT. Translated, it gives CASRSTGEVGELFF.

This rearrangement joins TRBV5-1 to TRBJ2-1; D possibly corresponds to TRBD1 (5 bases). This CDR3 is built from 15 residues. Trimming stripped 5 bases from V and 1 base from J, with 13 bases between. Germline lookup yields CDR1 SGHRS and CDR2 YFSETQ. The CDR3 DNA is TGCGCCAGCAGAGAAGGGGCCGGATCCTACAATGAGCAGTTCTTC. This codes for CASREGAGSYNEQFF.

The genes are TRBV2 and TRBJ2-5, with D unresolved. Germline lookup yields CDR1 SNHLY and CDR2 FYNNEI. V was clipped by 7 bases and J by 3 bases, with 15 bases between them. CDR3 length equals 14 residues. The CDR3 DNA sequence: TGTGCCAGCATGCACGTTCGGAGTAAAGAGACCCAGTACTTC. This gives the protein CASMHVRSKETQYF.

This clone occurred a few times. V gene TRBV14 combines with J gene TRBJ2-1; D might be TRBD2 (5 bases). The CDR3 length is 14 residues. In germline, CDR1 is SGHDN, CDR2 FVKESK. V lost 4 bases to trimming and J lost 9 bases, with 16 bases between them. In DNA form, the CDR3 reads TGTGCCAGCAGCCCCTTAATTAGCGTAGGTGAGCAGTTCTTC. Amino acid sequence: CASSPLISVGEQFF.

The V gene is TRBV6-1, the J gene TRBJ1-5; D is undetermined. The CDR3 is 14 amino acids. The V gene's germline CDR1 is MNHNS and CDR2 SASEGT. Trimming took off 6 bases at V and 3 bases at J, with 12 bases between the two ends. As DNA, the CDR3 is TGTGCCAGCAGGAGCGACGGCGCCAATCAGCCCCAGCATTTT. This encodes CASRSDGANQPQHF.

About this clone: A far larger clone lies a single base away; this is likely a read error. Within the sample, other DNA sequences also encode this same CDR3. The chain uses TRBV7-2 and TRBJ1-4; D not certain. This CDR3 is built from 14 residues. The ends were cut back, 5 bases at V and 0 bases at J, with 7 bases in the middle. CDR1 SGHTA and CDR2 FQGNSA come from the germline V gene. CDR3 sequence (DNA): TGTGCCAGCAGCCGGGATGCAACTAATGAAAAACTGTTTTTT. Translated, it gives CASSRDATNEKLFF.